These T cell receptor beta chains were read from a single sample in a study of cytomegalovirus exposure and HLA in healthy donors. The assay was immunoSEQ multiplex PCR, and TCRdb's table has in-frame clones only and misses some. The table lists roughly 230,000 clones, over 90% of them singletons. Input material: PBMCs. The receptor source for this set is a girl aged 2 to 9 in good health and CMV-seronegative. Each CDR3 is given with its conserved first and last residue. Where a row states a size, it is once, few, many or the class of an expanded clone; other rows omit it.

V gene	CDR3 length	clone size	J gene	CDR3 protein
TRBV2	14	NA	TRBJ2-7	CASSQGAGVNEQYF
TRBV27	11	once	TRBJ2-3	CASTGADTQYF
TRBV5-8	15	NA	TRBJ2-7	CASSLTGRSLYEQYF
TRBV5-1	14	few	TRBJ2-5	CASSTGTGQETQYF
TRBV19	14	NA	TRBJ1-1	CASSIVLAEVEAFF
TRBV10-1	13	once	TRBJ2-7	CASFPRTGSEQYF
TRBV21-1	17	few	TRBJ2-5	CASSNLSPDRKQETQYF
TRBV30	14	NA	TRBJ1-3	CAWSAGQGGNTIYF
TRBV2	10	NA	TRBJ2-1	CASNREEQFF
TRBV19	15	NA	TRBJ2-7	CASSIVTSGIHEQYF
TRBV28	12	NA	TRBJ1-1	CASGPQGGEAFF
TRBV11-2	15	NA	TRBJ1-2	CASSSPGLGGYGYTF
TRBV11-3	15	NA	TRBJ2-1	CASSRLAGNDNEQFF
TRBV6-5	15	NA	TRBJ2-1	CASTQQGETYNEQFF
TRBV7-9	19	NA	TRBJ2-2	CASSLRLAEKGGYTGELFF
TRBV2	14	NA	TRBJ1-4	CASTYGGGIEKLFF
TRBV7-2	17	once	TRBJ2-3	CASSHPLGGKNTDTQYF
TRBV9	17	NA	TRBJ2-2	CASSVRDLLLNTGELFF
TRBV19	15	NA	TRBJ1-5	CASSPTGLLSQPQHF
TRBV6-1	11	few	TRBJ1-1	CASSDNIAVFF
TRBV19	15	NA	TRBJ1-5	CASSSGGGNSQPQHF
TRBV27	14	once	TRBJ2-1	CASSAHRGDNEQFF
TRBV28	14	NA	TRBJ1-1	CASSLSRGSTEAFF
TRBV4-1	13	few	TRBJ1-1	CASSRYDRVEAFF
TRBV9	15	NA	TRBJ1-2	CASSAVDSNLYGYTF
TRBV27	13	NA	TRBJ1-6	CASSLGLNSPLHF
TRBV2	13	once	TRBJ2-7	CASSVSVPYEQYF
TRBV7-3	12	few	TRBJ2-5	CASSPASGGDYF
TRBV9	12	NA	TRBJ1-6	CASSRGNSPLHF
TRBV5-1	14	NA	TRBJ1-1	CASRLDREGTEAFF
TRBV19	15	NA	TRBJ1-5	CASSIRLYSNQPQHF
TRBV5-1	16	NA	TRBJ2-2	CASSFSGRPRTGELFF
TRBV25-1	11	few	TRBJ2-7	CASSAHYEQYF
TRBV6-5	15	NA	TRBJ1-2	CASRPDRNRNYGYTF
TRBV10-2	15	NA	TRBJ2-7	CASRTSGGDRYEQYF
TRBV28	11	NA	TRBJ1-1	CASSPGTEAFF
TRBV7-2	15	NA	TRBJ2-2	CASSPSGMNTGELFF
TRBV28	14	NA	TRBJ1-2	CASHESGGSYGYTF
TRBV14	14	NA	TRBJ2-5	CASSLRQGKGTQYF
TRBV19	15	NA	TRBJ2-7	CASSIGLAGVYEQYF
TRBV6-1	14	NA	TRBJ2-2	CASRDRARTGELFF
TRBV6-6	16	NA	TRBJ2-5	CASSQTQGSYQETQYF
TRBV28	15	few	TRBJ2-6	CASRVTVPGANVLTF
TRBV10-1	15	NA	TRBJ1-1	CASSDPGQGAYEAFF
TRBV2	14	NA	TRBJ2-2	CASSGVSITGELFF
TRBV27	17	NA	TRBJ2-2	CASSDDPGQGAIGELFF
TRBV6-4	13	NA	TRBJ1-1	CASSREGGTEAFF
TRBV6-5	13	few	TRBJ1-1	CASSSDSTPEAFF
TRBV6-5	15	NA	TRBJ1-1	CASSYRGGAFTEAFF
TRBV7-9	16	NA	TRBJ2-1	CASSLGGTLRYNEQFF
TRBV10-1	14	once	TRBJ2-5	CASSEGGRGETQYF
TRBV2	11	few	TRBJ2-7	CASSQGLEQYF
TRBV7-8	16	NA	NA	CASSLAPQGRAYEQYF
TRBV11-2	15	NA	TRBJ2-7	CASSLVLAGFYEQYF
TRBV11-2	14	NA	TRBJ1-5	CASSLELSGEPQHF
TRBV6-6	14	NA	TRBJ2-1	CASSYSSGLSEQFF
TRBV6-5	16	NA	TRBJ2-7	CASSYSNDRLSDEQYF
TRBV29-1	13	few	TRBJ1-1	CSVLEVQNTEAFF
TRBV7-9	19	once	TRBJ2-5	CASSTPPGLAGGPRETQYF
TRBV2	15	NA	TRBJ2-3	CASNTGLFSTDTQYF